This TCR beta chain was sequenced during a study of vaccination and CD4 T cells after COVID-19. Points on this clonotype: Its antigen is still unknown.

Sample treatment: approximately 9-day PBMC culture with coronavirus spike peptide pools or control peptides (ViraFEST assay). Once obtained from cultured CD4+ T cells, the DNA was sequenced using the Oncomine TCR Beta short-read assay. TCRdb reprocessed the PCR reads with MiXCR, giving one entry per CDR3 protein. The data hold 20,000 or so distinct CDR3 sequences, with roughly 50% observed a single time. Trimming cost V 4 bases and J 0 bases, with 17 bases left between them. This CDR3 has 16 residues. Germline lookup yields CDR1 SGHRS and CDR2 YFSETQ. This receptor was taken from a human donor who had recovered from COVID-19. The rearrangement links TRBV5-1 to TRBJ2-7; possibly TRBD1 for D (5 bases). This specimen consisted of CD4+ T cells from blood, cultured in vitro, obtained after SARS-CoV-2 vaccination. The CDR3 DNA reads as TGCGCCAGCAGCCGGATTGGGGCCCCAAGCTCCTACGAGCAGTACTTC. Protein product: CASSRIGAPSSYEQYF.